This record covers a single T cell receptor (beta chain). Its antigen has not been determined. Base-call qualities are not available, and no considerably larger clone is one nucleotide away. The data derive from a study of OX40 agonist ivuxolimab in advanced cancers. General notes on the study: Ivuxolimab was a fully human IgG2 agonistic monoclonal antibody targeting the costimulatory receptor OX40 (CD134). Intravenous ivuxolimab was administered to patients every 2 weeks at six dose levels: 0.01, 0.1, 0.3, 1.5, 3 and 10 mg/kg. Among the roughly 50 dose-escalation patients, about 20 had hepatocellular carcinoma, 15 or so melanoma, 9 renal cell carcinoma and 9 head and neck cancer. The dose-escalation cohort was about 87% male with a mean age of approximately 60 years, ranging from roughly 20 to 80. Patients were allowed to have had prior anti-PD-1, anti-PD-L1 or anti-CTLA-4 therapy, and 40% of the dose-escalation patients had previously received checkpoint inhibitors. Partial responses were achieved by three dose-escalation patients, of whom one had hepatocellular carcinoma and two had cutaneous melanoma. Peripheral TCRbeta sequencing aimed to test whether ivuxolimab altered TCR sequence diversity and caused clonal T-cell expansion. The paper describes the monotherapy dose-escalation part (N ≈ 51 patients) of the phase I trial of ivuxolimab.

Genomic DNA was isolated from the sorted cells so that the TCRbeta CDR3 region could be sequenced. TCRbeta CDR3 regions were sequenced using the immunoSEQ Assay. TCRdb obtained this table from immuneACCESS and retained in-frame rearrangements with V and J assigned. These tables miss some clones; where compared with another copy, unresolved V genes account for less than half of the shortfall, and the remainder is unexplained. The sample data list fewer than 200,000 clones, and approximately 94% of these were observed just once. Of the sample, 0.31% falls within the top ten clones. The trial excluded patients who had a history of autoimmune disease or who were on systemic immunosuppression. Peripheral blood for TCR sequencing was drawn from every dose cohort at baseline, at cycle 4 day 1 and at cycle 7 day 1. Samples were obtained from an open-label, multicenter, first-in-human phase I dose-escalation trial of ivuxolimab. Adults with locally advanced or metastatic melanoma, renal cell, hepatocellular, or head and neck squamous cell carcinoma were enrolled in the trial. Before TCR sequencing, CD4+ and CD8+ T cells were separately sorted from peripheral blood.

The paper as a whole reports these results and caveats: On average, CD8+ T cells showed more expanded clones than CD4+ T cells after ivuxolimab. Antigen specificity was not determined for the clonally expanded peripheral T cells. Clonal expansion of both CD4+ and CD8+ blood T cells was observed from baseline to week 6 at doses 0.1 to 3.0 mg/kg. In the 0.1-3.0 mg/kg groups, partial responders had among the lowest normalized peripheral clonal expansion, particularly in CD8+ T cells. Low levels of normalized T-cell clonal expansion were also seen in some nonresponding patients.

From the cysteine through the phenylalanine, the CDR3 covers 15 amino acids. Only the CDR3 DNA is retained, 45 bases long and in frame from the first base. Trimming takes 10 bases off V and 3 bases off J; junction bases not matched to a gene: 10. CDR1 is given as LNHDA and CDR2 as SQIVND, both from the germline V gene (reference sequence). Recombination linked TRBV19 to TRBJ2-2; the junction holds 8 bases that match TRBD1. The input for sequencing was CD4+ or CD8+ T cells sorted from blood, taken in a trial of the OX40 agonist ivuxolimab. The receptor was derived from an adult with an advanced solid tumor such as melanoma, head and neck, liver or kidney cancer. The CDR3 protein: CATGGQGRDTGELFF. The bases read TGTGCCACCGGCGGACAGGGACGAGACACCGGGGAGCTGTTTTTT.